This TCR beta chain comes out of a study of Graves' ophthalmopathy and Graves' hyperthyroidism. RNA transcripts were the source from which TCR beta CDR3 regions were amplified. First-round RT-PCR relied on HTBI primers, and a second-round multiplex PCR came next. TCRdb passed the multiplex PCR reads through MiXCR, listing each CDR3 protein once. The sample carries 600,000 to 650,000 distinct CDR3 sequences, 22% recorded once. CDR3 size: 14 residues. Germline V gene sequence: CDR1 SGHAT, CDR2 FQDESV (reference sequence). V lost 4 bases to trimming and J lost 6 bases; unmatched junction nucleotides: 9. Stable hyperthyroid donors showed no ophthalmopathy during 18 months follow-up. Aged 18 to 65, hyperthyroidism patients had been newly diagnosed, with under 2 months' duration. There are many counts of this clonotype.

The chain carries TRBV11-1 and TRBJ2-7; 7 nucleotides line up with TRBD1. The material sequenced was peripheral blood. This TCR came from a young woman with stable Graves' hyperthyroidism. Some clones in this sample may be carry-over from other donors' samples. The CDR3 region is CASSSPDREVEQYF. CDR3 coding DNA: TGTGCCAGCAGCTCTCCTGACAGGGAAGTCGAGCAGTACTTC.